This T cell receptor beta chain emerged from a study of circulating CD8 cells and anti-PD-1 response in melanoma (dated by TCRdb to about 2020). At the level of the whole study: Patients received nivolumab intravenously at 3 mg/kg every 2 weeks. The TCR repertoire analysis included 11 melanoma patients, of whom 7 were non-responders and 4 were responders. PD-1 on on-treatment samples was detected using a biotinylated anti-human IgG4 antibody. The melanoma cohort had some 13 patients, seven of whom got anti-PD-1 as first-line therapy, while the other six had previously had targeted therapy or immunotherapy. Patients with complete or partial responses were classified as responders, and patients with stable or progressive disease (RECIST v1.1) were classified as non-responders.

The CDR3 covers 13 residues, taking in both the cysteine and the phenylalanine. Only the CDR3 DNA is retained, 39 bases long and in frame from the first base. According to the germline V gene, CDR1 reads SGHVS and CDR2 reads FQNEAQ. Sequencer: NextSeq 500. The QIAseq Immune Repertoire RNA Library Kit, Human TCR Panel, was used to prepare TCR libraries from around 14 ng of total RNA. Sequencing of the TCR libraries was done on an Illumina NextSeq with a Mid Output V2 kit and asymmetric 261x41 paired-end reads. Each TCR library was diluted to around 4 nM, pooled, denatured and loaded at approximately 0.99 pM. The published analysis was carried out like this. The QIAGEN GeneGlobe Data Analysis Center was used to process TCR FASTQ files, and downstream analysis was done in R 3.5.2. Clonality was calculated as one minus the Shannon entropy normalized by the log of the number of unique productive sequences. For each subset, Fisher exact tests at 5% FDR were used to find TRA or TRB clonotypes whose abundance differed between baseline and M1. Clonotypes with differential abundance were put into four groups: emerging, expanding, contracting or non-expanding/contracting. Repertoire overlap between patients was measured with Morisita's overlap index. The raw public data were reprocessed by TCRdb itself: fastp quality trimming at Q25, MiXCR clonotype calling, in-frame beta chains only. Each CDR3 protein appears once, grouped with its most common genes and DNA. TCRdb's processing, not the authors', yielded these V and J calls. The sample table records over a thousand distinct CDR3 sequences; more than 7.5% of these occur just once. Of the sample, under 35% is held by the ten largest clones.

Broader findings and caveats from the paper: Diversity was greatest in the DNEG repertoire, PD-1 and DPOS had similar and higher clonality, and TIGIT repertoires had the lowest diversity. Only baseline and M1 samples, drawn from a small cohort with few responders, went into the published TCR repertoire comparisons. Tumor material was not accessible, so tumor reactivity was assessed by peptide assays on expanded sorted subsets instead. Repertoires were largely private between subsets, with under 8% of TRB clonotypes shared at M1; sharing was highest between DPOS and TIGIT. The cohort mixed treatment-naive and previously treated patients, which the authors noted could influence results. Experiments were generally performed without replicates because of limited material.

Using a BD FACSAria II cell sorter, four subsets defined by PD-1 and/or TIGIT were sorted from live CD3+CD8+TCRalphabeta+ cells. To characterize relevance to anti-PD-1 therapy response, circulating CD8 T cells were sorted into four subsets based on PD-1 and TIGIT expression. For each sorted CD8 T-cell subset, both the TCR alpha and TCR beta chains were sequenced. Peripheral blood was collected at three points: before the first anti-PD-1 injection, after two injections and after four injections. Ficoll gradient centrifugation was used to isolate PBMCs right away. Until use, PBMCs were kept cryopreserved in liquid nitrogen in RPMI containing approximately 21% FCS and about 9.2% DMSO. After thawing, PBMCs were stained with a viability dye and with antibodies against CD3, CD8alpha, TCRalphabeta, PD-1 and TIGIT. The RNeasy Kit was used to extract total RNA, and all samples came in with a RIN above 7.

Based on its abundance in the sample, this clonotype is medium-sized (0.01 to 0.1%). Its antigen is currently not known. The junction shows a germline mismatch at one end, possibly a read error. The V and J segments used are TRBV7-8 and TRBJ2-7, with 11 bases aligning to TRBD1. The sequence was obtained from a human donor with melanoma. The sequencing used CD8+ T cells from PBMCs, collected at baseline or after one month of anti-PD-1 therapy (not recorded which). This receptor carries the CDR3 CASSLEWDRGENF. The nucleotides read TGTGCCAGCAGCTTAGAGTGGGACAGGGGGGAGAACTTC.